This TCR beta chain was sequenced during a study of blood T cells in healthy people across ages. Isolated PBMCs totaled at least 7 million in each sample. Through a sample-barcoded 5' primer and a J-beta primer mix, a second PCR was run for 7 to 11 cycles. TCRdb redid the calling of the 5' RACE reads with MiXCR, one entry per CDR3 protein. Found here are around 800,000 distinct CDR3 sequences, roughly 25% of them singletons; the top ten hold approximately 2.9%. CDR1 SGHRS and CDR2 YFSETQ come from the germline V gene. Trimming took 4 bases from V and 4 from J, leaving 10 bases between them. This CDR3 is 13 amino acids long. This clonotype has only a few counts. This sample was shared with a second study, whose subject was T cells of mothers and their children. That publication notes: Nobody spotted any persistent microchimeric T cell clones.

The TCR originated in a boy between 10 and 17 years old in good health. Specimen: blood. The chain carries TRBV5-1 and TRBJ2-3; D may be TRBD2 (5 bases). CDR3: CASSKLAPDTQYF. Here the CDR3 DNA reads TGCGCCAGCAGCAAGTTAGCGCCAGATACGCAGTATTTT.